The 16 T cell receptor beta chains presented below share a single source sample, sequenced in a study of blood T cell repertoires in COVID-19. Assay: immunoSEQ multiplex PCR; the TCRdb copy retains only in-frame clones and omits some. The data contain a few hundred thousand clones, around 87% of them singletons. Sample: peripheral blood. The receptors here all came from a man aged 55-75 years who had recovered from COVID-19.

The V and J genes are TRBV5-1 and TRBJ2-1; 9 bases are shared with TRBD2. With V trimmed by 0 bases and J by 6 bases, 10 bases remained unmatched. CDR3 length: 17 amino acids. Germline V lookup: CDR1 SGHRS, CDR2 YFSETQ. The CDR3 reads CASSLVGGGASFNEQFF. The CDR3 DNA follows: TGCGCCAGCAGCTTGGTTGGCGGGGGGGCGAGTTTCAATGAGCAGTTCTTC.

This rearrangement joins TRBV11-1 to TRBJ2-7, with 8 bases aligning to TRBD1. Germline V gene sequence: CDR1 SGHAT, CDR2 FQDESV (reference sequence). The CDR3 totals 15 residues. The ends lost 5 bases at V and 0 bases at J; junction bases unmatched: 6. The CDR3 sequence: CASSTRQGHSYEQYF. The DNA for the CDR3 is TGTGCCAGCAGCACACGACAGGGGCACTCCTACGAGCAGTACTTC.

The rearrangement links TRBV7-2 to TRBJ2-7; TRBD2 might be the D (5 bases). V gave up 1 base and J gave up 3 bases, with 7 bases separating them. This CDR3 is built from 13 residues. Per germline, CDR1 SGHTA and CDR2 FQGNSA. CDR3 nucleotides: TGTGCCAGCAGCTTAGGGACTCTCTACGAGCAGTACTTC. Its translation: CASSLGTLYEQYF.

The V and J genes are TRBV14 and TRBJ2-2; TRBD2 matches at 9 bases. Germline trimming cut 2 bases from V and 5 bases from J; bases unmatched to any gene: 6. Germline CDR1 reads SGHDN; CDR2 reads FVKESK. The CDR3 is 16 amino acids. In DNA form, the CDR3 reads TGTGCCAGCAGCCAAATAGCGGGAGCGAGGACCGGGGAGCTGTTTTTT. This gives the protein CASSQIAGARTGELFF.

The chain has TRBV7-6 and TRBJ2-3; perhaps TRBD2 as D (5 bases). V shed 1 base and J shed 11 bases, with 10 bases lying between them. Germline V gene data show CDR1 as SGHVS and CDR2 as FNYEAQ. The CDR3 extends over 12 amino acids. This CDR3 reads CASSLVAKEQYF. CDR3 nucleotides: TGTGCCAGCAGCTTAGTAGCGAAGGAGCAGTATTTT.

CDR3 DNA sequence: TGCGCCAGCAGCTTGGGACTAGCGGTTAGCACAGATACGCAGTATTTT. This translates into CASSLGLAVSTDTQYF. The rearrangement uses TRBV5-1 and TRBJ2-3; 9 bases line up with TRBD2. This CDR3 is 16 amino acids long. V gave up 0 bases and J gave up 0 bases; unmatched junction bases: 2. Germline V CDR1 and CDR2: SGHRS, YFSETQ.

The chain is built from TRBV7-9 and TRBJ1-3, with a possible D match to TRBD1 (5 bases). This CDR3 has 14 amino acids. The germline V and J ends were trimmed by 4 bases and 1 base, with 8 bases remaining between them. CDR1 and CDR2 (germline): SEHNR, FQNEAQ (reference sequence). CDR3 coding DNA: TGTGCCAGCAGCTCAGGGTCGTCTGGAAACACCATATATTTT. It encodes CASSSGSSGNTIYF.

In nucleotides, the CDR3 is TGTGCCAGCAGTCGACGAACGGACAGGGGGGGATTTGGGCAGTATTTT. It yields the protein CASSRRTDRGGFGQYF. V is TRBV27 and J is TRBJ2-3; 10 bases line up with TRBD1. The V segment lost 5 bases and the J segment 11 bases; nucleotides outside the gene matches: 16. Germline V lookup: CDR1 MNHEY, CDR2 SMNVEV (reference sequence). The CDR3 is 16 amino acids.

This chain connects TRBV30 to TRBJ1-4; perhaps TRBD1 as D (5 bases). V was trimmed by 4 bases and J by 4 bases, leaving 16 bases between them. Germline V gene sequence: CDR1 GTSNPN, CDR2 SVGIG (reference sequence). CDR3 size: 15 residues. CDR3 coding DNA: TGTGCCTGGACGGGCCAGGGACTTAGTAATGAAAAACTGTTTTTT. This codes for CAWTGQGLSNEKLFF.

V usage is TRBV9 and J usage is TRBJ1-1, with D possibly matching TRBD1 (5 bases). Germline CDR1 reads SGDLS; CDR2 reads YYNGEE. With 0 bases removed from V and 2 bases from J, the gap between germline ends came to 11 bases. The CDR3 length is 15 residues. The CDR3 protein is CASSVGWGGNTEAFF. CDR3 coding DNA: TGTGCCAGCAGCGTAGGCTGGGGGGGAAACACTGAAGCTTTCTTT.

The chain has TRBV6-5 and TRBJ2-7, with 11 bases identical to TRBD2. This CDR3 spans 15 amino acids. V gave up 6 bases and J gave up 2 bases; unmatched junction bases: 6. Germline lookup yields CDR1 MNHEY and CDR2 SVGAGI. In DNA form, the CDR3 reads TGTGCCAGCAGACTCATAGCGGGAGGGCCCTACGAGCAGTACTTC. It codes for CASRLIAGGPYEQYF.

The chain employs TRBV28 and TRBJ2-1; 8 bases map to TRBD1. J lost 2 bases, V lost 5 bases, and 5 bases had no gene match. Per germline, CDR1 MDHEN and CDR2 SYDVKM. This CDR3 is built from 15 residues. For the CDR3, the DNA is TGTGCCAGCAGTGACCCCAGGGGGCCCTACAATGAGCAGTTCTTC. Translated: CASSDPRGPYNEQFF.

This chain connects TRBV7-2 to TRBJ1-2; 7 bases are a match to TRBD1. This CDR3 spans 14 amino acids. Trimming removed 1 base from V and 5 bases from J; junction bases left unmatched: 4. Germline CDR1 is SGHTA and CDR2 is FQGNSA. The CDR3 nucleotides read TGTGCCAGCAGCTTAGGGGACAGACTATATGGCTACACCTTC. The encoded protein is CASSLGDRLYGYTF.

This chain connects TRBV5-1 to TRBJ2-5; 13 nucleotides match TRBD2. V lost 6 bases to trimming and J lost 5 bases; unmatched junction nucleotides: 16. This CDR3 has 18 residues. Germline V gives CDR1 SGHRS, CDR2 YFSETQ. This CDR3 is CASTTGTSGNLQGETQYF. CDR3 nucleotides: TGCGCCAGCACCACGGGGACTAGCGGGAACCTTCAGGGGGAGACCCAGTACTTC.

The J gene is TRBJ2-5, the V gene TRBV7-7, with D tentatively TRBD2 (5 bases). The CDR3 loop spans 16 amino acids. Trimming stripped 2 bases from V and 4 bases from J, with 17 bases between. Germline V lookup: CDR1 SSHAT, CDR2 FNYEAQ (reference sequence). This CDR3 is CASSLRPSRKGETQYF. CDR3 coding DNA: TGTGCCAGCAGCTTACGGCCTAGCAGAAAGGGAGAGACCCAGTACTTC.

The rearrangement uses TRBV5-1 and TRBJ2-5; tentatively, D is TRBD1 (6 bases). CDR3 length: 15 amino acids. Germline V lookup: CDR1 SGHRS, CDR2 YFSETQ. Trimming left V 2 bases short and J 5 bases short, with 16 bases between. CDR3 DNA sequence: TGCGCCAGCAGCTTCCAGGCAGGGGATCAGGAGACCCAGTACTTC. Its protein is CASSFQAGDQETQYF.